The 28 T cell receptor beta chains below were found in one sample sequenced in a study of PD-L1 blockade in urothelial cancer. TCRdb keeps only in-frame clones here, not all; method: immunoSEQ multiplex PCR. The table lists around 100,000 clones, more than 75% of them singletons. Time point given: pretreatment peripheral blood. This specimen consisted of PBMCs, obtained around atezolizumab (anti-PD-L1) treatment. Every receptor here comes from a man aged 55-75 years with urothelial cancer.

The V call is TRBV7-3, the J call TRBJ2-5; TRBD2 aligns across 12 bases. CDR3 length: 18 residues. Germline assignment: CDR1 SGHTA and CDR2 FQGTGA. Trimming cost V 4 bases and J 3 bases; bases outside gene matches: 12. CDR3 bases: TGTGCCAGCAGCTCTCCTCCGGGACTAGCGGGCCAAGAAGAGACCCAGTACTTC. It encodes CASSSPPGLAGQEETQYF.

This chain joins TRBV27 and TRBJ2-4, with TRBD2 matching over 7 bases. The CDR3 contains 13 residues. J gave up 7 bases and V 3 bases, and 3 bases lay outside the gene matches. Germline CDR1 reads MNHEY; CDR2 reads SMNVEV (reference sequence). CDR3 region: CASSLRESNIQYF. As DNA, the CDR3 is TGTGCCAGCAGTTTGCGGGAGTCGAACATTCAGTACTTC.

This sequence joins TRBV18 and TRBJ2-7; D is perhaps TRBD1 (6 bases). Germline CDR1 reads KGHSH; CDR2 reads LQKENI. Trimming took 6 bases from V and 5 from J, leaving 14 bases between them. The CDR3 sequence is 13 residues long. This CDR3 is CASSWVGGHEQYF. The CDR3 nucleotides read TGTGCCAGCTCTTGGGTTGGGGGCCACGAGCAGTACTTC.

The V and J genes are TRBV9 and TRBJ2-1; 12 bases are shared with TRBD2. CDR1 is SGDLS, CDR2 YYNGEE, per germline. After removal of 0 bases from V and 9 bases from J, the junction contained 4 bases not matched to a gene. The CDR3 runs to 15 residues. In DNA, the CDR3 is TGTGCCAGCAGCGTAGTGGCTAGCGGGGGGGGTGAGCAGTTCTTC. This codes for CASSVVASGGGEQFF.

The V gene is TRBV9, the J gene TRBJ2-5, with D uncertain. CDR1 is SGDLS and CDR2 is YYNGEE in the germline V gene. The CDR3 is 14 amino acids. Trimming left V 4 bases short and J 0 bases short, with 10 bases between. The CDR3 loop is CASSLGPDQETQYF. CDR3 sequence (DNA): TGTGCCAGCAGCCTAGGCCCAGACCAAGAGACCCAGTACTTC. Full variable domain (missing parts from reference TRBV9 and TRBJ2-5): DSGVTQTPKHLITATGQRVTLRCSPRSGDLSVYWYQQSLDQGLQFLIQYYNGEERAKGNILERFSAQQFPDLHSELNLSSLELGDSALYFCASSLGPDQETQYFGPGTRLLVL.

The chain recombines TRBV5-1 with TRBJ2-3; tentatively, D is TRBD1 (6 bases). From germline, CDR1 is SGHRS and CDR2 YFSETQ. With 4 bases removed from V and 4 bases from J, the gap between germline ends came to 13 bases. The CDR3 is 14 residues long. CDR3 coding DNA: TGCGCCAGCAGCCCCGGCAGGGGATCAGATACGCAGTATTTT. Its protein product is CASSPGRGSDTQYF.

The chain links TRBV28 to TRBJ2-2; 9 positions match TRBD2. Germline trimming cut 4 bases from V and 4 bases from J; bases unmatched to any gene: 7. The CDR3 runs to 16 residues. CDR1 MDHEN and CDR2 SYDVKM come from the germline V gene. This CDR3 is CASSSAGGDGTGELFF. The CDR3, as DNA: TGTGCCAGCAGTTCAGCGGGAGGCGATGGCACCGGGGAGCTGTTTTTT.

V gene TRBV4-3 combines with J gene TRBJ2-2; 10 nucleotides line up with TRBD2. J was trimmed by 13 bases and V by 0 bases; bases with no gene match: 8. Germline CDR1 LGHNA, CDR2 YSLEER. This CDR3 region has 15 residues. The CDR3 coding sequence is TGCGCCAGCAGCCAAGATACAGCGGGGGGGCTGGTGCTGTTTTTT. It encodes CASSQDTAGGLVLFF.

The chain links TRBV28 to TRBJ1-4, with D possibly matching TRBD1 (5 bases). Trimming took 5 bases from V and 14 from J, leaving 15 bases between them. The CDR3 contains 12 residues. The germline gives CDR1 MDHEN, CDR2 SYDVKM. CDR3 region: CASSPGISALFF. The CDR3 DNA follows: TGTGCCAGCAGTCCAGGGATCTCGGCGCTGTTTTTT. The full variable domain, rest sourced from reference TRBV28 and TRBJ1-4, is DVKVTQSSRYLVKRTGEKVFLECVQDMDHENMFWYRQDPGLGLRLIYFSYDVKMKEKGDIPEGYSVSREKKERFSLILESASTNQTSMYLCASSPGISALFFGSGTQLSVL.

The rearrangement joins TRBV11-2 to TRBJ2-7; TRBD1 might be the D (6 bases). The CDR3 has 12 residues. Germline assignment: CDR1 SGHAT and CDR2 FQNNGV. V shed 5 bases and J shed 4 bases, with 9 bases lying between them. CDR3 region: CASSTDSYEQYF. CDR3 nucleotide sequence: TGTGCCAGCAGCACGGACAGTTACGAGCAGTACTTC.

The chain carries TRBV6-5 and TRBJ2-2; D unresolved. CDR1 and CDR2 from the germline V gene are MNHEY and SVGAGI. V lost 7 bases and J 0 bases, leaving 12 bases between the germline ends. The CDR3 length is 15 residues. In DNA, the CDR3 is TGTGCCAGCACTTCACCAACAGCGAACACCGGGGAGCTGTTTTTT. Translating it yields CASTSPTANTGELFF.

In its sample, this clone was seen once. V and J are TRBV7-3 and TRBJ2-5; TRBD2 matches 8 bases. Per germline, CDR1 SGHTA and CDR2 FQGTGA. J was trimmed by 4 bases and V by 2 bases; bases with no gene match: 9. This CDR3 has 16 amino acids. CDR3 DNA sequence: TGTGCCAGCAGCTTACAACCGGGGGGGCAAGGAGAGACCCAGTACTTC. It specifies CASSLQPGGQGETQYF.

This chain joins TRBV25-1 and TRBJ2-3; D possibly corresponds to TRBD1 (5 bases). CDR1 MGHDK and CDR2 SYGVNS come from the germline V gene. CDR3 length: 15 residues. V was clipped by 1 base and J by 5 bases, with 13 bases between them. CDR3 loop: CASSESRAPGDTQYF. The CDR3 DNA reads as TGTGCCAGCAGTGAATCCAGGGCACCGGGAGATACGCAGTATTTT.

The chain uses TRBV7-3 and TRBJ2-2, with 10 bases identical to TRBD2. The J segment lost 8 bases and the V segment lost 5 bases, leaving 8 bases of the junction unmatched. Germline V gene sequence: CDR1 SGHTA, CDR2 FQGTGA. CDR3 length: 15 residues. The CDR3 reads CASSPFLAGAGELFF. In DNA form, the CDR3 reads TGTGCCAGCAGCCCGTTCCTAGCGGGAGCGGGGGAGCTGTTTTTT.

The chain combines TRBV10-3 with TRBJ2-7, with 9 bases aligning to TRBD1. The CDR3 totals 14 residues. The germline gives CDR1 ENHRY, CDR2 SYGVKD. CDR3 sequence reads: CAIGGGTGMYEQYF. The CDR3 nucleotides read TGTGCTATCGGAGGCGGGACAGGGATGTACGAGCAGTACTTC.

The genes are TRBV19 and TRBJ2-7; 9 nucleotides agree with TRBD2. V dropped 3 bases and J dropped 0; count of bases not matched to a gene: 6. The CDR3 is made up of 16 amino acids. Germline V CDR1 and CDR2: LNHDA, SQIVND (reference sequence). The CDR3 sequence: CASSIASGTTSYEQYF. The CDR3 nucleotides read TGTGCCAGTAGTATTGCTAGCGGGACCACCTCCTACGAGCAGTACTTC.

This clone was counted a single time. The chain links TRBV7-3 to TRBJ2-1; D may be TRBD2 (6 bases). This CDR3 has 19 residues. V lost 0 bases, J lost 0 bases, and 18 bases lay in between. Germline V CDR1 and CDR2: SGHTA, FQGTGA. The CDR3: CASSLTPGMAGSSYNEQFF. CDR3 nucleotides: TGTGCCAGCAGCTTAACGCCGGGGATGGCGGGAAGCTCCTACAATGAGCAGTTCTTC.

This clone has just one count. The V gene is TRBV19, the J gene TRBJ2-3; 7 bases agree with TRBD2. Germline lookup yields CDR1 LNHDA and CDR2 SQIVND (reference sequence). The CDR3 runs 15 residues. Unmatched junction bases numbered 6, after V lost 3 bases and J lost 3 bases. CDR3 loop: CASSIPRLATDTQYF. For the CDR3, the DNA is TGTGCCAGTAGTATTCCCAGACTAGCTACAGATACGCAGTATTTT.

Here the CDR3 reads CASSLGGAHTEAFF. CDR3 sequence (DNA): TGTGCCAGCAGCCTGGGGGGGGCGCATACTGAAGCTTTCTTT. This chain links TRBV11-3 with TRBJ1-1; a weak D match, TRBD1 (6 bases). Trimming shortened V by 5 bases and J by 5 bases, and 15 bases separated the two germline ends. The CDR3 is made up of 14 amino acids. Germline-derived CDR1 and CDR2 are SGHNT and YENEEA.

This chain links TRBV7-2 with TRBJ2-2; tentative D call: TRBD1 (5 bases). Deletions cut 6 bases from V and 5 bases from J, with 10 bases between. The V gene's germline CDR1 is SGHTA and CDR2 FQGNSA. The CDR3 covers 13 residues. For the CDR3, the DNA is TGTGCCAGCAGGCCCTCAGGGACCGGGGAGCTGTTTTTT. Protein: CASRPSGTGELFF.

The chain links TRBV19 to TRBJ1-2, with D unresolved. The CDR3 runs 15 residues. The germline V and J ends were trimmed by 3 bases and 2 bases, with 13 bases remaining between them. Germline CDR1 LNHDA, CDR2 SQIVND (reference sequence). CDR3 bases: TGTGCCAGTAGTATCGGAGACGGAGGGAACTATGGCTACACCTTC. It translates to CASSIGDGGNYGYTF.

The CDR3 coding sequence is TGCGCCAGCAGCCAAGTAGTACAGGGTAGTCATGAAAAACTGTTTTTT. Its protein is CASSQVVQGSHEKLFF. V usage is TRBV4-1 and J usage is TRBJ1-4; D is perhaps TRBD1 (6 bases). The germline V gene encodes CDR1 MGHRA and CDR2 YSYEKL. The CDR3 covers 16 residues. The germline V and J ends were trimmed by 1 base and 6 bases, with 15 bases remaining between them.

V and J are TRBV19 and TRBJ1-1; D perhaps matches TRBD1 (5 bases). Germline-derived CDR1 and CDR2 are LNHDA and SQIVND (reference sequence). V gave up 5 bases and J gave up 5 bases, with 12 bases separating them. This CDR3 has 13 amino acids. CDR3 coding DNA: TGTGCCAGTAGTTCGACAGTAATTACTGAAGCTTTCTTT. Encoded protein: CASSSTVITEAFF.

The chain uses TRBV5-1 and TRBJ2-3, with D tentatively TRBD1 (6 bases). V was clipped by 3 bases and J by 2 bases, with 16 bases between them. This CDR3 contains 16 residues. Looked up from germline, CDR1 is SGHRS and CDR2 is YFSETQ. The CDR3 reads CASSSKGDRNTDTQYF. In nucleotides, the CDR3 is TGCGCCAGCAGCTCTAAGGGGGACCGAAACACAGATACGCAGTATTTT.

The chain recombines TRBV5-6 with TRBJ2-5; 7 nucleotides align to TRBD1. The CDR3 consists of 14 residues. Germline V lookup: CDR1 SGHDT, CDR2 YYEEEE. The trim removed 2 bases at V and 4 bases at J, leaving 5 bases unmatched. CDR3: CASSFLTGRETQYF. CDR3 DNA sequence: TGTGCCAGCAGCTTCCTGACAGGGCGAGAGACCCAGTACTTC.

Concerning this clone: The same CDR3 arises from other DNA sequences in this sample as well. V usage is TRBV9 and J usage is TRBJ1-2, with D tentatively TRBD1 (6 bases). This CDR3 has 14 residues. Germline V lookup: CDR1 SGDLS, CDR2 YYNGEE. Between the trimmed V and J ends, which lost 5 bases and 0 bases, there was a span of 11 bases. The CDR3 DNA sequence: TGTGCCAGCAGTGAAGGGGGGGCTAACTATGGCTACACCTTC. Residues: CASSEGGANYGYTF.

This clone was seen only a few times. CDR3 bases: TGCAGCGTGATGGGACATAGCAATCAGCCCCAGCATTTT. Translating it yields CSVMGHSNQPQHF. The chain carries TRBV29-1 and TRBJ1-5; possible D gene TRBD1, 6 bases. The CDR3 has 13 residues. The germline V gene has CDR1 SQVTM and CDR2 ANQGSEA. The V end lost 6 bases, the J end lost 0 bases, and 9 bases lay between the germline ends.

This clone was counted a few times. The CDR3 bases are TGTGCCACCACCGGGAGGGGAGACCCTGGGGCCAACGTCCTGACTTTC. It is translated as CATTGRGDPGANVLTF. V usage is TRBV5-4 and J usage is TRBJ2-6, with 8 bases identical to TRBD2. J was trimmed by 2 bases and V by 9 bases; bases with no gene match: 10. Looked up from germline, CDR1 is SGHNT and CDR2 is YYREEE (reference sequence). The CDR3 is made up of 16 amino acids.